A single sample is the source of the 16 T cell receptor beta chains below, sequenced in a study of T cells in localized non-small cell lung cancer. Sequenced by immunoSEQ multiplex PCR; TCRdb stores in-frame clones only, minus some. Found here are fewer than 95,000 clones, roughly 90% of them singletons; the top ten hold 4.1%. Material: PBMCs, obtained before any cancer treatment. Receptor source: a woman aged 40 to 75 with stage II squamous cell lung carcinoma.

The chain is built from TRBV30 and TRBJ1-5; possible D gene TRBD1, 6 bases. The CDR3 is made up of 15 amino acids. V was clipped by 2 bases and J by 4 bases, with 15 bases between them. The germline gives CDR1 GTSNPN, CDR2 SVGIG (reference sequence). The CDR3 loop reads CAWSPPTGLNQPQHF. The CDR3 coding sequence is TGTGCCTGGAGTCCCCCGACAGGACTTAATCAGCCCCAGCATTTT.

The chain combines TRBV19 with TRBJ1-1; D ambiguous. Trimming took 5 bases from V and 7 from J, leaving 14 bases between them. The germline V gene has CDR1 LNHDA and CDR2 SQIVND (reference sequence). CDR3 length: 13 amino acids. The CDR3 bases are TGTGCCAGTAGTCCTCTTGACGGGCGTGAAGCTTTCTTT. Protein: CASSPLDGREAFF.

This clone was recorded once. The V call is TRBV7-8, the J call TRBJ2-5; 10 nucleotides line up with TRBD1. The V and J ends lost 6 bases and 4 bases, in that order; junction bases with no gene match: 8. The CDR3 sequence is 15 residues long. CDR1 and CDR2 (germline): SGHVS, FQNEAQ. The CDR3 nucleotides read TGTGCCAGCAGATCGACAGGGGGCGTGCGAGAGACCCAGTACTTC. This sequence encodes CASRSTGGVRETQYF.

The chain employs TRBV2 and TRBJ1-6, with TRBD1 as a possible D gene (5 bases). This CDR3 has 15 amino acids. CDR1 and CDR2 from the germline V gene are SNHLY and FYNNEI. Between the trimmed V and J ends, which lost 5 bases and 7 bases, there was a span of 15 bases. CDR3 loop: CASSTSGLGNSPLHF. CDR3 DNA sequence: TGTGCCAGCAGTACTTCAGGGTTGGGGAATTCACCCCTCCACTTT.

V gene TRBV15 combines with J gene TRBJ1-1; D is unresolved. V lost 0 bases, J lost 0 bases, and 11 bases lay in between. There are 16 residues in the CDR3. Germline assignment: CDR1 LNHNV and CDR2 YYDKDF (reference sequence). CDR3: CATSRDSGYMNTEAFF. In DNA, the CDR3 is TGTGCCACCAGCAGAGATTCCGGGTATATGAACACTGAAGCTTTCTTT.

The chain employs TRBV10-3 and TRBJ2-3; D may be TRBD2 (5 bases). CDR3 length: 14 residues. With 4 bases removed from V and 0 bases from J, the gap between germline ends came to 8 bases. Germline V gene sequence: CDR1 ENHRY, CDR2 SYGVKD. The CDR3 sequence: CAISAAASTDTQYF. CDR3 bases: TGTGCCATCAGTGCAGCGGCTAGCACAGATACGCAGTATTTT.

The V and J genes are TRBV5-6 and TRBJ2-5; 10 bases align to TRBD2. The germline V gene has CDR1 SGHDT and CDR2 YYEEEE. Germline trimming cut 1 base from V and 5 bases from J; bases unmatched to any gene: 8. CDR3 size: 16 residues. Here the CDR3 DNA reads TGTGCCAGCAGCTTGAGCCTAGCGGGAGTGTTGGAGACCCAGTACTTC. Its translation is CASSLSLAGVLETQYF.

In this sample, this clone turned up once. The V and J genes are TRBV9 and TRBJ2-5, with TRBD2 matching 10 bases. Germline values: CDR1 SGDLS, CDR2 YYNGEE. With V trimmed by 4 bases and J by 2 bases, 5 bases remained unmatched. The CDR3 consists of 15 residues. In DNA, the CDR3 is TGTGCCAGCAGCACGCCACTAGCGGGACAAGAGACCCAGTACTTC. Protein sequence: CASSTPLAGQETQYF.

The chain combines TRBV27 with TRBJ1-6, with D unclear. Trimming removed 7 bases from V and 6 bases from J, with 16 bases in between. Germline V gene lookup returns CDR1 MNHEY and CDR2 SMNVEV (reference sequence). The CDR3 is made up of 15 amino acids. CDR3 coding DNA: TGTGCCAGCAAAATTGCGAGTACAGCTAATTCACCCCTCCACTTT. This codes for CASKIASTANSPLHF.

The chain combines TRBV5-1 with TRBJ2-7; the D is unclear. Germline CDR1 reads SGHRS; CDR2 reads YFSETQ. V was pared by 0 bases and J by 6 bases, with 16 bases between. This CDR3 region has 15 residues. Here the CDR3 DNA reads TGCGCCAGCAGCTTGGCTGCCAGACCTTCTACCGAGCAGTACTTC. Translated, it gives CASSLAARPSTEQYF.

The chain has TRBV10-2 and TRBJ1-6; D gene uncertain. CDR3 length: 13 amino acids. Germline CDR1 and CDR2: WSHSY and SAAADI. Trimming removed 2 bases at V and 7 bases at J, with 6 bases between. The CDR3 sequence is CASSEGTNSPLHF. The CDR3 DNA reads TGCGCCAGCAGTGAGGGAACAAATTCACCCCTCCACTTT.

V gene TRBV7-9 combines with J gene TRBJ2-5, with a weak D call TRBD1 (5 bases). The CDR3 runs to 14 residues. Per germline, CDR1 SEHNR and CDR2 FQNEAQ (reference sequence). V lost 5 bases, J lost 5 bases, and 15 bases lay in between. The CDR3 region is CASSHPRVVETQYF. The CDR3 DNA follows: TGTGCCAGCAGCCATCCCAGGGTAGTGGAGACCCAGTACTTC.

Turning to this clone: The sample holds other DNA sequences that translate to the same CDR3. The chain has TRBV5-1 and TRBJ2-7; D gene unclear. Trimming took 0 bases from V and 4 from J, leaving 2 bases between them. This CDR3 region has 11 residues. Germline V gene lookup returns CDR1 SGHRS and CDR2 YFSETQ. In DNA, the CDR3 is TGCGCCAGCAGCTTGGGATACGAGCAGTACTTC. It yields the protein CASSLGYEQYF.

The chain carries TRBV5-8 and TRBJ1-5; 7 bases line up with TRBD1. Looked up from germline, CDR1 is SGHTS and CDR2 is YDEGEE. CDR3 length: 15 residues. Unmatched junction bases numbered 5, after V lost 0 bases and J lost 5 bases. The CDR3 DNA is TGTGCCAGCAGCTTGGGGCTCAGGGGGGATCAGCCCCAGCATTTT. Encoded protein: CASSLGLRGDQPQHF.

V usage is TRBV30 and J usage is TRBJ1-2, with D maybe TRBD1 (5 bases). The CDR3 totals 13 residues. Germline V gene data show CDR1 as GTSNPN and CDR2 as SVGIG (reference sequence). V was pared by 5 bases and J by 8 bases, with 18 bases between. CDR3 sequence reads: CAWAPWQGRGYTF. CDR3 in DNA: TGTGCCTGGGCCCCCTGGCAGGGAAGAGGCTACACCTTC. Based on the CDR3 plus reference TRBV30 and TRBJ1-2, the full variable domain is SQTIHQWPATLVQPVGSPLSLECTVEGTSNPNLYWYRQAAGRGLQLLFYSVGIGQISSEVPQNLSASRPQDRQFILSSKKLLLSDSGFYLCAWAPWQGRGYTFGSGTRLTVV.

The rearrangement links TRBV30 to TRBJ1-3; tentative D call: TRBD1 (5 bases). The ends were cut back, 1 base at V and 7 bases at J, with 14 bases in the middle. CDR1 and CDR2 from the germline V gene are GTSNPN and SVGIG (reference sequence). The CDR3 is 14 residues long. The CDR3 loop reads CAWSETGSLNTIYF. DNA of the CDR3: TGTGCCTGGAGTGAAACAGGAAGCTTGAACACCATATATTTT.